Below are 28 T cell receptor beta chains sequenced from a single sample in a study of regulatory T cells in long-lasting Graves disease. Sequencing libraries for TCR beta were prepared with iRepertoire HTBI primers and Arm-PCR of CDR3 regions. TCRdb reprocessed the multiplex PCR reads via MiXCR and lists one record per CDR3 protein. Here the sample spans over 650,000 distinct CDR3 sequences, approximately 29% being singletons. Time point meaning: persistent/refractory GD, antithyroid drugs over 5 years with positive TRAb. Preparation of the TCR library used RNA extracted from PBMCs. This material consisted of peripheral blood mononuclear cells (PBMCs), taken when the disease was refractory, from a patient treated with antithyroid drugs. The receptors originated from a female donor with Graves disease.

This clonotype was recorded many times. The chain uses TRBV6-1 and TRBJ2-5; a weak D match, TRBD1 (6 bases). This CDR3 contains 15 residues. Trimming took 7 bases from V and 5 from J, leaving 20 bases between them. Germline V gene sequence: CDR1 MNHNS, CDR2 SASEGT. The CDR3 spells CASIGGHWIGETQYF. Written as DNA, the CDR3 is TGTGCCAGCATTGGGGGCCATTGGATTGGGGAGACCCAGTACTTC.

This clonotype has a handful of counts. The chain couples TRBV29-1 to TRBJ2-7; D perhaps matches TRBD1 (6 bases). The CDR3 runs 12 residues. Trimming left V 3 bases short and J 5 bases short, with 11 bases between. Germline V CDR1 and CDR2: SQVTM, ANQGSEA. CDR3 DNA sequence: TGCAGCGTTGAGGGGGCGCACAACGAGCAGTACTTC. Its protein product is CSVEGAHNEQYF.

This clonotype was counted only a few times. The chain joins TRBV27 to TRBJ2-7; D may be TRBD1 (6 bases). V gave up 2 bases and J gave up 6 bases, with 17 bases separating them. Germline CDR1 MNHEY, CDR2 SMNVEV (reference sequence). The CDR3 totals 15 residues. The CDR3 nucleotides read TGTGCCAGCAGTTTAGGTCTGGGGGCATCTGGCGAGCAGTACTTC. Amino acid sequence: CASSLGLGASGEQYF.

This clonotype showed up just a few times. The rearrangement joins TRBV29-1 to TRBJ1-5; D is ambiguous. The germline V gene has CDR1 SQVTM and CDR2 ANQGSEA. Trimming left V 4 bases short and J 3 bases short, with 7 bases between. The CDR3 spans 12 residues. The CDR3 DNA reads TGCAGCGTTGGGGCGGACAATCAGCCCCAGCATTTT. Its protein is CSVGADNQPQHF.

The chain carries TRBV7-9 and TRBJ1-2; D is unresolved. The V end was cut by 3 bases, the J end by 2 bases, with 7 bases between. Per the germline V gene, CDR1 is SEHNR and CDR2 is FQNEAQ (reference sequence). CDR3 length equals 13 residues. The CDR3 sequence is CASSFPINYGYTF. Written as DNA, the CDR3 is TGTGCCAGCAGCTTCCCCATCAACTATGGCTACACCTTC.

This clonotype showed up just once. For the CDR3, the DNA is TGCGCCAGCAGCCAGGGGGCGGGGTCTACCTACGAGCAGTACTTC. Its translation: CASSQGAGSTYEQYF. The J gene is TRBJ2-7, the V gene TRBV4-1, with D perhaps being TRBD1 or TRBD2 (6 bases each). There are 15 residues in the CDR3. V was trimmed by 3 bases and J by 2 bases, leaving 14 bases between them. Germline V gives CDR1 MGHRA, CDR2 YSYEKL.

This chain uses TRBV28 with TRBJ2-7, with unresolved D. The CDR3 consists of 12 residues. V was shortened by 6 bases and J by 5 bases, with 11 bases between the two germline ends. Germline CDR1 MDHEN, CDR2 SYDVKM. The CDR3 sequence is CASSPYSDEQYF. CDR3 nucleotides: TGTGCCAGCAGCCCTTATAGTGACGAGCAGTACTTC.

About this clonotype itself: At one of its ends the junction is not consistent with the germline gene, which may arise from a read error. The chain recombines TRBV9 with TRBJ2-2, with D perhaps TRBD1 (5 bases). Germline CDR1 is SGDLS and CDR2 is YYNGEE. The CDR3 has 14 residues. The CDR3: CANSRTGATGELFF. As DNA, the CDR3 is TGTGCCAACAGCCGAACAGGCGCAACCGGGGAGCTGTTTTTT.

The CDR3 loop is CASRYRIGTGVNIQYF. The CDR3 nucleotides are TGTGCCAGCAGATACCGAATAGGGACAGGGGTAAACATTCAGTACTTC. The chain is built from TRBV27 and TRBJ2-4; 10 positions agree with TRBD1. Germline CDR1 MNHEY, CDR2 SMNVEV (reference sequence). Trimming at V came to 6 bases and at J to 6 bases, leaving 11 bases not matched to a gene. CDR3 length: 16 residues.

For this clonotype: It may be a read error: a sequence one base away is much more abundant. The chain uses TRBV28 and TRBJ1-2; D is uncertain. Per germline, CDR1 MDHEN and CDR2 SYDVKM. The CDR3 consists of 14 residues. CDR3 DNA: TGTGCCAGCAGCAACAACCCGGACTTCTATGGCGACACCTTC. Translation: CASSNNPDFYGDTF.

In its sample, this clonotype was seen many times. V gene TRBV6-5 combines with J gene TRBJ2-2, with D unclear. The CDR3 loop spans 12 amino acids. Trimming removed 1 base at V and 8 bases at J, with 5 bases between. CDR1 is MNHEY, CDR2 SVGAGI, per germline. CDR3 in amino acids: CASSYYEGELFF. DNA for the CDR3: TGTGCCAGCAGTTACTATGAGGGGGAGCTGTTTTTT.

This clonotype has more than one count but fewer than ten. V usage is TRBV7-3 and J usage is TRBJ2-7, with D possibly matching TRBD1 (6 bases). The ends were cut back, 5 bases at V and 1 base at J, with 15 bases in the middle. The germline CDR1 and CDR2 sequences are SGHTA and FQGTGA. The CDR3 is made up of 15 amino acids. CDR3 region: CASSLDRDTSYEQYF. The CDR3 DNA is TGTGCCAGCAGCCTTGACCGGGACACTTCCTACGAGCAGTACTTC.

The CDR3 reads CSARVTGVDEKLFF. The CDR3 coding sequence is TGCAGTGCTAGGGTGACAGGGGTCGATGAAAAACTGTTTTTT. The chain couples TRBV20-1 to TRBJ1-4, with 8 nucleotides matching TRBD1. Trimming cost V 3 bases and J 6 bases; bases outside gene matches: 6. The CDR3 length is 14 residues. Germline CDR1 is DFQATT and CDR2 is SNEGSKA (reference sequence).

The CDR3 loop is CASSVGTGAAKLFF. CDR3 nucleotide sequence: TGTGCCAGCAGTGTCGGGACAGGGGCCGCTAAACTGTTTTTT. V usage is TRBV2 and J usage is TRBJ1-4; 10 bases are shared with TRBD1. Germline V gives CDR1 SNHLY, CDR2 FYNNEI. The CDR3 is 14 residues long. Germline trimming cut 4 bases from V and 11 bases from J; bases unmatched to any gene: 7.

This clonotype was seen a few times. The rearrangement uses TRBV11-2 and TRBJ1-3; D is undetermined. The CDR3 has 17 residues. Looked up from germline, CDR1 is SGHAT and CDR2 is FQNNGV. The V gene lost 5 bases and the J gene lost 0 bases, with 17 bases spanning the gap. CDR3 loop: CASSLWTDIISGNTIYF. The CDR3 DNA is TGTGCCAGCAGCCTATGGACCGATATAATCTCTGGAAACACCATATATTTT. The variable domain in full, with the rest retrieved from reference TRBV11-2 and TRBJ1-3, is EAGVAQSPRYKIIEKRQSVAFWCNPISGHATLYWYQQILGQGPKLLIQFQNNGVVDDSQLPKDRFSAERLKGVDSTLKIQPAKLEDSAVYLCASSLWTDIISGNTIYFGEGSWLTVV.

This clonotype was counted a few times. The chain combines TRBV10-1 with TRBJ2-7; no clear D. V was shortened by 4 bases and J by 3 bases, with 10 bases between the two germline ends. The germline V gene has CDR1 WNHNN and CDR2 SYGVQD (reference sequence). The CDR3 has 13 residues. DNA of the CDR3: TGCGCCAGCAGTGGTAAGAGCTTCTACGAGCAGTACTTC. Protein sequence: CASSGKSFYEQYF.

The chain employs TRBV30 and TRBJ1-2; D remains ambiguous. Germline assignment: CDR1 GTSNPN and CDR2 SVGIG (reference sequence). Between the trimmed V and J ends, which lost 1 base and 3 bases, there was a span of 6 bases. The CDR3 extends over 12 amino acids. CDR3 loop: CAWSDSHYGYTF. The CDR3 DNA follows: TGTGCCTGGAGTGACAGTCACTATGGCTACACCTTC.

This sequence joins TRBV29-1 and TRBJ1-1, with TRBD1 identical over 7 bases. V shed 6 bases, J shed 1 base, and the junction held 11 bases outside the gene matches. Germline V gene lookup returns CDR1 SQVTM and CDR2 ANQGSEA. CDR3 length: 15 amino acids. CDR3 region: CSVKNHRGGNTEAFF. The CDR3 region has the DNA TGCAGCGTGAAGAATCACAGGGGAGGGAACACTGAAGCTTTCTTT.

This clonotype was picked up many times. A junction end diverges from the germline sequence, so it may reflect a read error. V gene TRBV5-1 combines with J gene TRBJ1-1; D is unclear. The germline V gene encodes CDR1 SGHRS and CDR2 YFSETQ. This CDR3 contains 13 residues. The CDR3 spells CASSLGGITEAFF. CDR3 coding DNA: TGTGCCAGCAGCTTAGGAGGGATAACTGAAGCTTTCTTT.

The CDR3 bases are TGTGCCAGTAGTATACCCGGACGGAAGTTTAATGAAAAACTGTTTTTT. Translated: CASSIPGRKFNEKLFF. This chain connects TRBV19 to TRBJ1-4, with no clear D. The CDR3 has 16 residues. Germline V gene sequence: CDR1 LNHDA, CDR2 SQIVND (reference sequence). V was pared by 2 bases and J by 4 bases, with 14 bases between.

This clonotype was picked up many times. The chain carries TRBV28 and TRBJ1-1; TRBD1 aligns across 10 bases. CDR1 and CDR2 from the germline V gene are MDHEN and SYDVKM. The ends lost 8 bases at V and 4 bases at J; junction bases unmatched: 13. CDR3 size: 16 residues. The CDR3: CASGEFGTGVGTEAFF. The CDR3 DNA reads TGTGCCAGCGGCGAATTCGGGACAGGGGTTGGCACTGAAGCTTTCTTT.

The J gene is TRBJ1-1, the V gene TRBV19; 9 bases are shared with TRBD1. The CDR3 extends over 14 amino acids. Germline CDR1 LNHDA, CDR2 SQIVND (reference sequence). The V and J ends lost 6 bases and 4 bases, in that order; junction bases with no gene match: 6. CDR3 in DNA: TGTGCCAGTAGCCGGGACAGGGACCGCACTGAAGCTTTCTTT. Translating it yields CASSRDRDRTEAFF.

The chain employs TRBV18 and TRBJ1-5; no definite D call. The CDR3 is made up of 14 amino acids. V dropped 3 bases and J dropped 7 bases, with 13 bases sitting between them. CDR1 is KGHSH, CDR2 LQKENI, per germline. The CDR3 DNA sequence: TGTGCCAGCTCACCTAGTGGTAGTGGCCAGCCCCAGCATTTT. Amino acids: CASSPSGSGQPQHF. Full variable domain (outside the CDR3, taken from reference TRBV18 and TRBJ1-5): NAGVMQNPRHLVRRRGQEARLRCSPMKGHSHVYWYRQLPEEGLKFMVYLQKENIIDESGMPKERFSAEFPKEGPSILRIQQVVRGDSAAYFCASSPSGSGQPQHFGDGTRLSIL.

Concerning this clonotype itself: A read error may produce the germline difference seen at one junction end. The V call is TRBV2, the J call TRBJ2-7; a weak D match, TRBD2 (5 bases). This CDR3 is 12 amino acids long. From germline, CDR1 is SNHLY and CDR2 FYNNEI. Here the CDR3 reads CASSEVRSGLAF. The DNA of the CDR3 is TGTGCCAGCAGTGAAGTTCGAAGCGGCCTGGCGTTC.

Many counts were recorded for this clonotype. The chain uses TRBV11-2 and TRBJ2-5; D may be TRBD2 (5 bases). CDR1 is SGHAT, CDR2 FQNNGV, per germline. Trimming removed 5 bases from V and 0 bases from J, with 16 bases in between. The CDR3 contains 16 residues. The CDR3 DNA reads TGTGCCAGCAGCCCCCGAGAGGGCGGGTACCAAGAGACCCAGTACTTC. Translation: CASSPREGGYQETQYF. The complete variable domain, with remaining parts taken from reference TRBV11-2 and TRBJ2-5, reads EAGVAQSPRYKIIEKRQSVAFWCNPISGHATLYWYQQILGQGPKLLIQFQNNGVVDDSQLPKDRFSAERLKGVDSTLKIQPAKLEDSAVYLCASSPREGGYQETQYFGPGTRLLVL.

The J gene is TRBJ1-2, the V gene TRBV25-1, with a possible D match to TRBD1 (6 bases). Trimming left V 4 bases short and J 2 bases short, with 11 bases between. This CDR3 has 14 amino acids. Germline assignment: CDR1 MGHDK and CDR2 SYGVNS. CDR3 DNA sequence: TGTGCCAGCAGTGCCCATGGGGGCAACTATGGCTACACCTTC. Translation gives CASSAHGGNYGYTF.

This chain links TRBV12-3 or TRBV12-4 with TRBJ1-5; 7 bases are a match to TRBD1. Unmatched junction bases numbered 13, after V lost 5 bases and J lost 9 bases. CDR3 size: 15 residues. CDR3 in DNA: TGTGCCAGCAGTCCGACAGGGCGGTGGGAACGGCCCCAGCATTTT. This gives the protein CASSPTGRWERPQHF.

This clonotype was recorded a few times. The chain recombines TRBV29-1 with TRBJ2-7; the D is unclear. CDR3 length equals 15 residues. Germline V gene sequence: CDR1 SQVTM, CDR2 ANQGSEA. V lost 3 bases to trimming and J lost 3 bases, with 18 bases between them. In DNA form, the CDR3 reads TGCAGCGTTGAGGGGTTATTTCAAGGTTACTACGAGCAGTACTTC. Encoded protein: CSVEGLFQGYYEQYF.